Listed below are T cell receptor beta chains from one sample, sequenced in a study of T cells in Graves' hyperthyroidism and ophthalmopathy. Each CDR3 protein is one row after TCRdb ran MiXCR on the multiplex PCR reads. In the table there are more than 550,000 distinct CDR3 sequences, over 40% of which are singletons. Specimen: peripheral blood or thyroid tissue (not recorded which). The receptors derive from an adult man with Graves' disease, either hyperthyroidism or ophthalmopathy (not recorded which). CDR3s include the opening cysteine and the closing phenylalanine or tryptophan. Fields, in order: J gene, clone size, V gene, D gene, CDR3 DNA, CDR3 protein. A D gene is named only where the DNA matches it firmly. The listing skips clone size in some rows; elsewhere it reads once, few, many or a size class.

TRBJ2-7 | NA | TRBV29-1 | TRBD1 | TGCAGCGTTGATTGGACAGGGTCAAACAAGCAGTACTTC | CSVDWTGSNKQYF
TRBJ1-1 | NA | TRBV10-2 | NA | TGTGCCAGCTCACCCACCGGGGCCTCGAACACTGAAGCTTTCTTT | CASSPTGASNTEAFF
TRBJ1-1 | few | TRBV19 | NA | TGTGCCAGTATCGAGACGGTGAACACTGAAGCTTTCTTT | CASIETVNTEAFF
TRBJ1-2 | NA | TRBV14 | NA | TGTGCCAGCAGCCCCCAGCGAAACTATGGCTACACCTTC | CASSPQRNYGYTF
TRBJ2-5 | NA | TRBV2 | NA | TGTGCCAGCAGTGAGGAAGGGACCCAGTACTTC | CASSEEGTQYF
TRBJ1-4 | once | TRBV7-9 | TRBD1 | TGTGCCAGCAGCTTAGGGGACCAGGACAGGGTTGATGAAAAACTGTTTTTT | CASSLGDQDRVDEKLFF
TRBJ1-3 | NA | TRBV15 | TRBD1 | TGTGCCACCAGCGGTCGCTCTGGGACAGGGAACACCATATATTTT | CATSGRSGTGNTIYF
TRBJ1-1 | NA | TRBV20-1 | NA | TGCAGTGCTAGAGATGACCTTTCGGTCAGGGGACCCCGAGCTTTCTTT | CSARDDLSVRGPRAFF
TRBJ1-5 | many | TRBV19 | NA | TGTGCCAGCCAGAACGAGGCGAACGCACCAAATCAGCCCCAGCATTTT | CASQNEANAPNQPQHF
TRBJ2-6 | NA | TRBV7-8 | NA | TGTGCCAGCAGCTTAGGACAGACTTTC | CASSLGQTF
TRBJ2-7 | few | TRBV15 | TRBD2 | TGTGCCAGCAGTGCCGGGACTAGCGGGTGGTACGAGCAGTACTTC | CASSAGTSGWYEQYF
TRBJ1-4 | NA | TRBV7-2 | NA | TGTGCCAGCAGCTCCAGGGGTGTTGGTGAAAAACTGTTTTTT | CASSSRGVGEKLFF
TRBJ2-7 | NA | TRBV12-3/TRBV12-4 | TRBD2 | TGTGCCAGCACTTATAGCGGGAGAGGTTACGAGCAGTACTTC | CASTYSGRGYEQYF
TRBJ2-7 | NA | TRBV7-8 | NA | TGTGCCAGCAGTTTTGTAGACTACGAGCAGTACTTC | CASSFVDYEQYF
TRBJ1-5 | NA | TRBV7-8 | NA | TGTGCCAGCAGCTCAGTTGAAGGGCAGCCCCAGCATTTT | CASSSVEGQPQHF
TRBJ1-4 | once | TRBV29-1 | TRBD1 | TGCAGCGTTGAAGATCTTGGGACAGGGGGTGAAAAACTGTTTTTT | CSVEDLGTGGEKLFF
TRBJ1-5 | many | TRBV24-1 | TRBD1 | TGTGCCACCAGTCGGACAGGGAGTAGTCAGCCCCAGCATTTT | CATSRTGSSQPQHF
TRBJ1-2 | few | TRBV5-1 | NA | TGCGCCAGCAGAACGACGGACGACTATGGCTACACCTTC | CASRTTDDYGYTF